Presented here are 21 T cell receptor beta chains from one specimen sequenced in a study of cytomegalovirus exposure and HLA in healthy donors. The PCR made use of 60 Vbeta and 13 Jbeta primers. Using immunoSEQ multiplex PCR, the repertoire was profiled, and TCRdb retains in-frame clones only, with some absent. This table has 95,000 to 100,000 clones, around 83% appearing once. The sequenced sample consisted of PBMCs. These receptors all stem from a man aged 25 to 40 in good health and CMV-seronegative.

The chain couples TRBV7-2 to TRBJ1-3; no firm D call. The CDR3 spans 13 residues. The V gene's germline CDR1 is SGHTA and CDR2 FQGNSA. With 6 bases removed from V and 0 bases from J, the gap between germline ends came to 6 bases. The CDR3 DNA follows: TGTGCCAGCAGTCGGTACTCTGGAAACACCATATATTTT. Its protein product is CASSRYSGNTIYF.

This CDR3 is CASSLTGTVAEKLFF. The CDR3 DNA reads as TGTGCCAGCAGCTTAACAGGTACAGTCGCGGAAAAACTGTTTTTT. The rearrangement joins TRBV7-9 to TRBJ1-4; maybe TRBD1 (5 bases). The V gene lost 2 bases and the J gene lost 8 bases, with 15 bases spanning the gap. Germline CDR1 SEHNR, CDR2 FQNEAQ (reference sequence). The CDR3 has 15 amino acids.

The chain links TRBV7-3 to TRBJ2-1, with a possible D match to TRBD1 (6 bases). This CDR3 region has 16 residues. The germline V gene has CDR1 SGHTA and CDR2 FQGTGA. Trimming pared 4 bases from V and 2 bases from J, leaving 15 bases between. CDR3 bases: TGTGCCAGCAGCTCAACACAGGGTGGGACCTACAATGAGCAGTTCTTC. It yields the protein CASSSTQGGTYNEQFF.

This clone has only one observation. The rearrangement uses TRBV15 and TRBJ1-1; D remains unclear. V was trimmed by 3 bases and J by 3 bases, leaving 14 bases between them. The CDR3 consists of 15 residues. Germline assignment: CDR1 LNHNV and CDR2 YYDKDF (reference sequence). The CDR3 nucleotides are TGTGCCACCAGCAGCGGCGAACAGTGGGACACTGAAGCTTTCTTT. Its protein product is CATSSGEQWDTEAFF.

V gene TRBV6-5 combines with J gene TRBJ2-1; TRBD2 might be the D (6 bases). The ends were cut back, 5 bases at V and 10 bases at J, with 9 bases in the middle. The CDR3 is 11 residues long. Germline assignment: CDR1 MNHEY and CDR2 SVGAGI. In DNA form, the CDR3 reads TGTGCCAGCAGTCGAGCGGGCGAGCAGTTCTTC. This gives the protein CASSRAGEQFF.

The rearrangement uses TRBV6-5 and TRBJ1-1, with D possibly being TRBD1 (5 bases). The CDR3 contains 14 residues. CDR1 MNHEY and CDR2 SVGAGI come from the germline V gene. Trimming took 6 bases from V and 6 from J, leaving 17 bases between them. The DNA of the CDR3 is TGTGCCAGCAGCTCCGGAGCGGGGCATGCTGAAGCTTTCTTT. Its protein is CASSSGAGHAEAFF.

This chain connects TRBV6-1 to TRBJ1-5, with TRBD1 matching over 7 bases. From germline, CDR1 is MNHNS and CDR2 SASEGT. V gave up 10 bases and J gave up 7 bases; unmatched junction bases: 7. The CDR3 spans 12 residues. This CDR3 is CAITGEDQPQHF. CDR3 DNA: TGTGCCATAACAGGGGAGGACCAGCCCCAGCATTTT.

The chain has TRBV19 and TRBJ1-5; D may be TRBD1 (6 bases). V lost 5 bases and J lost 4, with 27 bases in between. The germline V gene encodes CDR1 LNHDA and CDR2 SQIVND (reference sequence). The CDR3 runs to 19 residues. The CDR3 spells CASSSRGGRALGTNQPQHF. Here the CDR3 DNA reads TGTGCCAGTAGTTCTAGAGGGGGTCGTGCACTTGGAACAAATCAGCCCCAGCATTTT.

For the CDR3, the DNA is TGTGCCAGCAGTCCCAGGGCGAACACTGAAGCTTTCTTT. Translation: CASSPRANTEAFF. This chain uses TRBV6-1 with TRBJ1-1, with D possibly being TRBD1 (5 bases). Germline V gene data show CDR1 as MNHNS and CDR2 as SASEGT. The CDR3 spans 13 residues. Trimming took off 5 bases at V and 1 base at J, with 8 bases between the two ends.

V usage is TRBV6-5 and J usage is TRBJ2-7; TRBD2 agrees at 7 bases. Germline lookup yields CDR1 MNHEY and CDR2 SVGAGI. V trimming: 5 bases; J trimming: 3 bases; junction bases outside the gene matches: 10. CDR3 length: 15 amino acids. The CDR3 is CASSRYSSGVYEQYF. CDR3 coding DNA: TGTGCCAGCAGTCGGTATTCTAGCGGAGTCTACGAGCAGTACTTC.

The chain is built from TRBV30 and TRBJ1-3; possible D gene TRBD1, 6 bases. Trimming stripped 7 bases from V and 0 bases from J, with 13 bases between. Per the germline V gene, CDR1 is GTSNPN and CDR2 is SVGIG (reference sequence). The CDR3 is 14 residues long. DNA of the CDR3: TGTGCCTTGGGGATAGGGGGCTCTGGAAACACCATATATTTT. It codes for CALGIGGSGNTIYF.

This chain uses TRBV18 with TRBJ2-7; 9 bases match TRBD1. V trimming: 3 bases; J trimming: 7 bases; junction bases outside the gene matches: 4. The CDR3 loop spans 13 amino acids. The germline V gene encodes CDR1 KGHSH and CDR2 LQKENI. CDR3 coding DNA: TGTGCCAGCTCACCCGGGACAGGGCAAGAGCAGTACTTC. Translating gives CASSPGTGQEQYF.

The V gene is TRBV5-6, the J gene TRBJ2-5; TRBD1 matches at 9 bases. This CDR3 spans 14 amino acids. V lost 4 bases, J lost 11 bases, and 12 bases stayed unmatched. The germline V gene has CDR1 SGHDT and CDR2 YYEEEE. The CDR3 here is CASSDRGNSREQYF. DNA for the CDR3: TGTGCCAGCAGCGACAGGGGGAATTCACGAGAGCAGTACTTC.

Turning to this clone: Germline and junction disagree at one end, which may indicate a read error. This chain joins TRBV20-1 and TRBJ2-2, with 8 bases fitting TRBD2. The CDR3 contains 11 residues. In germline, CDR1 is DFQATT, CDR2 SNEGSKA (reference sequence). As DNA, the CDR3 is TGCAGTGCTAGTAGCGGGACCCCACCCTTCTTT. Translating gives CSASSGTPPFF.

V is TRBV5-4 and J is TRBJ2-7; 7 nucleotides agree with TRBD1. CDR1 SGHNT and CDR2 YYREEE come from the germline V gene (reference sequence). The CDR3 length is 15 residues. V gave up 4 bases and J gave up 5 bases; unmatched junction bases: 12. The CDR3 nucleotides are TGTGCCAGCAGCCCCCGACAGGGAAATATTAACGAGCAGTACTTC. The encoded protein is CASSPRQGNINEQYF. The complete variable domain, with remaining parts taken from reference TRBV5-4 and TRBJ2-7, reads ETGVTQSPTHLIKTRGQQVTLRCSSQSGHNTVSWYQQALGQGPQFIFQYYREEENGRGNFPPRFSGLQFPNYSSELNVNALELDDSALYLCASSPRQGNINEQYFGPGTRLTVT.

The chain combines TRBV15 with TRBJ2-1, with TRBD2 matching 9 bases. V gave up 1 base and J gave up 0 bases; unmatched junction bases: 16. The CDR3 consists of 21 residues. Germline-derived CDR1 and CDR2 are LNHNV and YYDKDF (reference sequence). Here the CDR3 reads CATSRASGRTLAGSSYNEQFF. The DNA for the CDR3 is TGTGCCACCAGCAGAGCCTCGGGGCGGACCCTAGCGGGGAGCTCCTACAATGAGCAGTTCTTC.

V usage is TRBV5-6 and J usage is TRBJ2-3, with D maybe TRBD1 (5 bases). This CDR3 is 13 amino acids long. V lost 4 bases to trimming and J lost 0 bases, with 6 bases between them. The germline V gene has CDR1 SGHDT and CDR2 YYEEEE. CDR3 residues: CASSPGSTDTQYF. CDR3 nucleotide sequence: TGTGCCAGCAGCCCAGGGAGCACAGATACGCAGTATTTT.

The chain employs TRBV6-1 and TRBJ2-2; 9 nucleotides align to TRBD2. J gave up 6 bases and V 11 bases, and 13 bases lay outside the gene matches. There are 15 residues in the CDR3. Germline lookup yields CDR1 MNHNS and CDR2 SASEGT. CDR3 sequence: CAVIRAGGPPGELFF. CDR3 nucleotide sequence: TGTGCCGTAATACGAGCGGGGGGCCCTCCCGGGGAGCTGTTTTTT.

V usage is TRBV5-4 and J usage is TRBJ2-3, with 10 bases matching TRBD1. This CDR3 region has 15 residues. The V segment lost 1 base and the J segment 6 bases; nucleotides outside the gene matches: 5. The germline V gene encodes CDR1 SGHNT and CDR2 YYREEE (reference sequence). Here the CDR3 DNA reads TGTGCCAGCAGCTTGAGACAGGGGGCAGTGGATACGCAGTATTTT. Its protein is CASSLRQGAVDTQYF. Filled out from reference TRBV5-4 and TRBJ2-3, the complete variable domain reads ETGVTQSPTHLIKTRGQQVTLRCSSQSGHNTVSWYQQALGQGPQFIFQYYREEENGRGNFPPRFSGLQFPNYSSELNVNALELDDSALYLCASSLRQGAVDTQYFGPGTRLTVL.

Comments on this clone: Other DNA sequences from this sample encode an identical CDR3 as well. The chain couples TRBV5-6 to TRBJ1-1; TRBD1 might be the D (5 bases). Germline V gene sequence: CDR1 SGHDT, CDR2 YYEEEE. V lost 1 base and J lost 2, with 6 bases in between. The CDR3 spans 13 residues. The CDR3 spells CASSLTGNTEAFF. The CDR3 DNA is TGTGCCAGCAGCTTGACAGGTAACACTGAAGCTTTCTTT. Looking up the rest from reference TRBV5-6 and TRBJ1-1 gives the full variable domain: DAGVTQSPTHLIKTRGQQVTLRCSPKSGHDTVSWYQQALGQGPQFIFQYYEEEERQRGNFPDRFSGHQFPNYSSELNVNALLLGDSALYLCASSLTGNTEAFFGQGTRLTVV.

This chain connects TRBV9 to TRBJ2-6; tentatively, D is TRBD1 (6 bases). This CDR3 is 18 amino acids long. V was trimmed by 0 bases and J by 0 bases, leaving 13 bases between them. The germline gives CDR1 SGDLS, CDR2 YYNGEE. CDR3 loop: CASSVDPGQLSGANVLTF. The CDR3 DNA is TGTGCCAGCAGCGTAGATCCCGGACAGCTCTCTGGGGCCAACGTCCTGACTTTC. Together with reference TRBV9 and TRBJ2-6, the CDR3 gives the full variable domain: DSGVTQTPKHLITATGQRVTLRCSPRSGDLSVYWYQQSLDQGLQFLIQYYNGEERAKGNILERFSAQQFPDLHSELNLSSLELGDSALYFCASSVDPGQLSGANVLTFGAGSRLTVL.